The 15 T cell receptor beta chains below were found in one sample sequenced in a study of metastatic and nonmetastatic thyroid tumors. TCRdb re-processed the PCR reads through MiXCR. The table records 60,000 or so clones, about 3.8% of them present only once. No patient had received any treatment before thyroid surgery. The sequencing sample was made of blood. These receptors originate from a female donor with papillary thyroid cancer or a benign thyroid nodule (not recorded which). Some clones in this sample may be carry-over from other donors' samples.

This clone came up a few times. Just one base apart from a much larger clone, this may be a read error. The chain recombines TRBV15 with TRBJ1-4; no reliable D call. The germline V gene encodes CDR1 LNHNV and CDR2 YYDKDF (reference sequence). The ends were cut back, 4 bases at V and 8 bases at J, with 11 bases in the middle. The CDR3 consists of 13 residues. CDR3 coding DNA: TGTGCCACCAGCAATATCCCTAGCGAAAAACTGTTTTTT. This encodes CATSNIPSEKLFF.

The sample holds many counts of this clone. The V call is TRBV7-4, the J call TRBJ1-5, with TRBD1 as a possible D gene (5 bases). Germline lookup yields CDR1 SGHVT and CDR2 SQSDAQ. This CDR3 is 12 amino acids long. The chain's CDR3 is CLVGGTDQPQHF. The CDR3 region has the DNA TGTCTCGTTGGGGGTACAGATCAGCCCCAGCATTTT. The variable domain in full, with the rest retrieved from reference TRBV7-4 and TRBJ1-5, is GAGVSQSPRYKVAKRGRDVALRCDSISGHVTLYWYRQTLGQGSEVLTYSQSDAQRDKSGRPSGRFSAERPERSVSTLKIQRTEQGDSAVYLCLVGGTDQPQHFGDGTRLSIL.

This clone was observed at least ten times. A read error may be the cause here, since a much bigger clone is one base away. Distinct nucleotide sequences in the sample also encode this CDR3. This chain connects TRBV19 to TRBJ2-1; D could derive from TRBD1 or TRBD2 (6 bases each). The CDR3 extends over 15 amino acids. V was shortened by 6 bases and J by 8 bases, with 20 bases between the two germline ends. Germline V gene data show CDR1 as LNHDA and CDR2 as SQIVND (reference sequence). CDR3 in DNA: TGTGCCAGTAGCGTCGGGGGCTCATCCCAGCATGAGCAGTTCTTC. It yields the protein CASSVGGSSQHEQFF.

This clone was seen ten or more times. This rearrangement joins TRBV20-1 to TRBJ1-2, with a tentative D call TRBD1 (6 bases). V lost 7 bases and J lost 4, with 10 bases in between. The CDR3 is 11 residues long. Germline V gives CDR1 DFQATT, CDR2 SNEGSKA (reference sequence). The CDR3 sequence is CSGGASYGYTF. The CDR3, as DNA: TGCAGTGGGGGGGCCTCCTATGGCTACACCTTC.

Only a few counts were recorded for this clone. The V and J genes are TRBV6-1 and TRBJ2-5, with 8 bases that match TRBD1. The J segment lost 5 bases and the V segment lost 6 bases, leaving 17 bases of the junction unmatched. Germline V gene data show CDR1 as MNHNS and CDR2 as SASEGT. CDR3 length equals 17 residues. CDR3 loop: CASSPQDRALVSETQYF. Written as DNA, the CDR3 is TGTGCCAGCAGCCCCCAGGACAGGGCTCTCGTCTCGGAGACCCAGTACTTC.

The rearrangement uses TRBV20-1 and TRBJ1-3; D is perhaps TRBD1 (6 bases). In germline, CDR1 is DFQATT, CDR2 SNEGSKA (reference sequence). The CDR3 length is 15 residues. Trimming left V 5 bases short and J 0 bases short, with 14 bases between. CDR3 in DNA: TGCAGTGCTCCCGACAGGTCGGGCTCTGGAAACACCATATATTTT. Protein: CSAPDRSGSGNTIYF.

About this clone itself: One junction end does not reproduce the germline sequence, and a read error may be involved. The chain links TRBV28 to TRBJ1-1; a possible D gene is TRBD1 (6 bases). The CDR3 runs 14 residues. Germline loops: CDR1 MDHEN, CDR2 SYDVKM. The CDR3 loop is CASSLVGGTTEALF. As DNA, the CDR3 is TGTGCCAGCAGTTTGGTAGGGGGTACCACTGAAGCTCTCTTT.

This clone was detected ten times or more. The chain uses TRBV10-3 and TRBJ1-1, with D possibly matching TRBD1 (6 bases). Looked up from germline, CDR1 is ENHRY and CDR2 is SYGVKD. The CDR3 is 14 amino acids. V dropped 5 bases and J dropped 5 bases, with 15 bases sitting between them. CDR3 sequence: CAISNRVGETEAFF. The CDR3 DNA reads TGTGCCATCAGTAACAGGGTCGGGGAAACTGAAGCTTTCTTT.

This clone was counted many times. The chain uses TRBV19 and TRBJ2-5; 10 bases align to TRBD2. The CDR3 is made up of 17 amino acids. J lost 2 bases, V lost 5 bases, and 11 bases had no gene match. Germline CDR1 is LNHDA and CDR2 is SQIVND (reference sequence). The CDR3 region is CASSPAHGLAEQETQYF. CDR3 sequence (DNA): TGTGCCAGTAGTCCCGCACATGGACTAGCGGAGCAAGAGACCCAGTACTTC.

This clone was observed at least ten times. It may be a read error: a sequence one base away is much more abundant. The rearrangement links TRBV10-3 to TRBJ2-7; possibly TRBD1 for D (5 bases). V was pared by 3 bases and J by 2 bases, with 14 bases between. Per the germline V gene, CDR1 is ENHRY and CDR2 is SYGVKD. This CDR3 is built from 15 residues. The CDR3 reads CAISDSRGSPYEQYF. CDR3 DNA sequence: TGTGCCATCAGTGATAGTAGGGGCAGTCCCTACGAGCAGTACTTC.

This clone was seen many times. V usage is TRBV6-1 and J usage is TRBJ2-1; 7 nucleotides match TRBD1. V was clipped by 7 bases and J by 8 bases; unmatched bases: 8. Germline loops: CDR1 MNHNS, CDR2 SASEGT. The CDR3 runs 13 residues. The CDR3 is CASKAQGGHEQFF. For the CDR3, the DNA is TGTGCCAGCAAAGCCCAAGGGGGCCATGAGCAGTTCTTC.

This clone was counted ten times or more. The rearrangement links TRBV30 to TRBJ1-3; D remains unclear. From germline, CDR1 is GTSNPN and CDR2 SVGIG (reference sequence). The CDR3 is 18 residues long. V dropped 0 bases and J dropped 0 bases, with 18 bases sitting between them. CDR3 nucleotides: TGTGCCTGGAGTGTACCGTACCGAACACGAAACTCTGGAAACACCATATATTTT. This translates into CAWSVPYRTRNSGNTIYF. The whole variable domain, remainder taken from reference TRBV30 and TRBJ1-3, is SQTIHQWPATLVQPVGSPLSLECTVEGTSNPNLYWYRQAAGRGLQLLFYSVGIGQISSEVPQNLSASRPQDRQFILSSKKLLLSDSGFYLCAWSVPYRTRNSGNTIYFGEGSWLTVV.

This clone was seen only a few times. This rearrangement joins TRBV6-1 to TRBJ1-6; D uncertain. The CDR3 contains 13 residues. Germline lookup yields CDR1 MNHNS and CDR2 SASEGT. With 9 bases removed from V and 14 bases from J, the gap between germline ends came to 20 bases. CDR3 loop: CASRITGSDTLHF. For the CDR3, the DNA is TGTGCCAGTCGGATCACGGGGAGCGATACCCTCCACTTT.

This clone has ten or more counts. The rearrangement links TRBV12-3 or TRBV12-4 to TRBJ2-7, with D tentatively TRBD1 (6 bases). Between the trimmed V and J ends, which lost 2 bases and 5 bases, there was a span of 10 bases. The CDR3 is 13 amino acids. CDR3 loop: CASSLQGIHEQYF. As DNA, the CDR3 is TGTGCCAGCAGTTTACAGGGGATACACGAGCAGTACTTC.

In regard to this clone: Sequence at one end of the junction differs from germline and may be a read error. The genes are TRBV6-1 and TRBJ2-2; TRBD2 might be the D (5 bases). The germline gives CDR1 MNHNS, CDR2 SASEGT. The CDR3 consists of 13 residues. CDR3 nucleotides: TGTGCCAGCAGTCTGGGATGGGCCGGGGAACTGGTTTTT. Protein product: CASSLGWAGELVF.